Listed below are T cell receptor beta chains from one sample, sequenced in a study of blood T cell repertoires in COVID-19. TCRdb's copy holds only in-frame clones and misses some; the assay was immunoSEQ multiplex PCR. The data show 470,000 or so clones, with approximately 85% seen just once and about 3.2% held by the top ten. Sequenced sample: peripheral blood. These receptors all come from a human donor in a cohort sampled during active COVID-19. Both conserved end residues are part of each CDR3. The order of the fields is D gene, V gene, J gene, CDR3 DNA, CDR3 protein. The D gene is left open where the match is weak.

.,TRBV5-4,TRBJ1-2,TGTGCCAGCAGCTTGGCCGGGTCATCAATCTATGGCTACACCTTC,CASSLAGSSIYGYTF
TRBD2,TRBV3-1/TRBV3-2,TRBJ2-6,TGTGCCAGCAGCCAAGTAGCGGGAGGGCCTGGGGCCAACGTCCTGACTTTC,CASSQVAGGPGANVLTF
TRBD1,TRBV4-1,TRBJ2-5,TGCGCCAGCAGCCCCGGACAGGGGGGACAAGAGACCCAGTACTTC,CASSPGQGGQETQYF
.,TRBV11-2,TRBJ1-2,TGTGCCAGCAGCTTAGTGCAGGGAATAGACGGCTACACCTTC,CASSLVQGIDGYTF
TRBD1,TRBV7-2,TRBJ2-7,TGTGCCAGCAGCTCAAGCCCGGGACAGGCATGGGAGCAGTACTTC,CASSSSPGQAWEQYF
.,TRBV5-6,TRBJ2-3,TGTGCCAGCAGCTTGGAATTTGGCCATACGCAGTATTTT,CASSLEFGHTQYF
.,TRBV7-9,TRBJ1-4,TGTGCCAGCAGCTTTCACGGGGTTCGAGAAAAACTGTTTTTT,CASSFHGVREKLFF
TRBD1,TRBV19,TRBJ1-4,TGTGCCAGTAGAAGGACAGGGGGTAATGAAAAACTGTTTTTT,CASRRTGGNEKLFF
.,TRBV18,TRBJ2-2,TGTGCCAGCTCACTCCGACAGGCCGAGGGCACCGGGGAGCTGTTTTTT,CASSLRQAEGTGELFF
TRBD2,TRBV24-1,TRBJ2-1,TGTGCCACCAGTGATTTGAGCGGGAGCCTCTACAATGAGCAGTTCTTC,CATSDLSGSLYNEQFF